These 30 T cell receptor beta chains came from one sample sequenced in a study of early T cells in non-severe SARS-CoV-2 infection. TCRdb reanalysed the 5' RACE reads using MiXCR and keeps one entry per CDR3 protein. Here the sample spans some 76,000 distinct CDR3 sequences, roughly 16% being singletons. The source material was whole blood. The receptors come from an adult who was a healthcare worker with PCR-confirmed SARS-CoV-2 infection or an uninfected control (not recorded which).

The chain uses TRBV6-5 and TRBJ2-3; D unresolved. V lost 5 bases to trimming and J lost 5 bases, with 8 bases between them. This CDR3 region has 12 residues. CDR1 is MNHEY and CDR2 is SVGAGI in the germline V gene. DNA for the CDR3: TGTGCCAGCAGTGCCGACTTAGATACGCAGTATTTT. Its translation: CASSADLDTQYF.

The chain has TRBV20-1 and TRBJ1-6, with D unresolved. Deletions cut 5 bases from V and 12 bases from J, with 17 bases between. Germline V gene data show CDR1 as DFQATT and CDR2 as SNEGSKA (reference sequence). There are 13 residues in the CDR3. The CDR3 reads CSAPSGNLIPLHF. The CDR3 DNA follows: TGCAGTGCTCCTTCCGGGAACCTCATACCCCTCCACTTT.

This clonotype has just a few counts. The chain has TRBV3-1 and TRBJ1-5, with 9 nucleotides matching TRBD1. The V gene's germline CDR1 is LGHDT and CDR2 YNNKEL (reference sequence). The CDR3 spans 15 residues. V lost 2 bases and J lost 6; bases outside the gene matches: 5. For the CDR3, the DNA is TGTGCCAGCAGCCAAAGGGGACAGGGCGGTCAGCCCCAGCATTTT. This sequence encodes CASSQRGQGGQPQHF.

CDR3 bases: TGCGCCAGCAGCCCTAGCGGGGGACACTACAATGAGCAGTTCTTC. Translating gives CASSPSGGHYNEQFF. The rearrangement joins TRBV4-1 to TRBJ2-1; 10 nucleotides match TRBD2. The CDR3 has 15 amino acids. The germline gives CDR1 MGHRA, CDR2 YSYEKL. J was trimmed by 3 bases and V by 4 bases; bases with no gene match: 3.

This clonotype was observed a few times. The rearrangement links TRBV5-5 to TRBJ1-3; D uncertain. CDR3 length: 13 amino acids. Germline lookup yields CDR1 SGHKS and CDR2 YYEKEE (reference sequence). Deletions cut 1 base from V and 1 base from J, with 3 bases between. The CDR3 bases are TGTGCCAGCAGCTTGACTTCTGGAAACACCATATATTTT. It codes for CASSLTSGNTIYF.

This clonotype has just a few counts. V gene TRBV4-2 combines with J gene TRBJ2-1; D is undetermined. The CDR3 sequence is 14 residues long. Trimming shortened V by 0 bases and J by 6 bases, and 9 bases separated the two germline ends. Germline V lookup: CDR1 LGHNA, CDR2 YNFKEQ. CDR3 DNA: TGTGCCAGCAGCCAAGAGTCAGTTTCCAATGAGCAGTTCTTC. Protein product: CASSQESVSNEQFF.

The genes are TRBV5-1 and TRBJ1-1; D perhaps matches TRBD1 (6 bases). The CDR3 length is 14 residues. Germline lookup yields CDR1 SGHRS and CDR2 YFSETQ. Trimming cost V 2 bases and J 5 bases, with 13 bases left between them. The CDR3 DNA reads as TGCGCCAGCAGCTTAACACAGGGTTGGACTGAAGCTTTCTTT. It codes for CASSLTQGWTEAFF.

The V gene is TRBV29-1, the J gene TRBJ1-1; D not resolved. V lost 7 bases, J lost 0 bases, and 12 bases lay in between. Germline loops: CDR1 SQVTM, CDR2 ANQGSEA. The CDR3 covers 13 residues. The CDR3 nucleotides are TGCAGCGCCCCGGACGGAGTGAACACTGAAGCTTTCTTT. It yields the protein CSAPDGVNTEAFF.

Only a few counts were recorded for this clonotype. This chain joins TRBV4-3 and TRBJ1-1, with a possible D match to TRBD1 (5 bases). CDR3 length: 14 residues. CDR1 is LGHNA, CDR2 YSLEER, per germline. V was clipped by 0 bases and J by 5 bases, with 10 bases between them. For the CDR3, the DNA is TGCGCCAGCAGCCAAGACAGGGTTGGTACTGAAGCTTTCTTT. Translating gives CASSQDRVGTEAFF.

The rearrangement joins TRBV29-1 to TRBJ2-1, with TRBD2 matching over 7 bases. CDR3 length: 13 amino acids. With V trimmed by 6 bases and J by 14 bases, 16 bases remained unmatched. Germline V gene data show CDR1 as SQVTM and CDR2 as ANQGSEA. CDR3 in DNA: TGCAGCGTCGTGCAAGGACTAGACGTGCCGGAGTTCTTC. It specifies CSVVQGLDVPEFF.

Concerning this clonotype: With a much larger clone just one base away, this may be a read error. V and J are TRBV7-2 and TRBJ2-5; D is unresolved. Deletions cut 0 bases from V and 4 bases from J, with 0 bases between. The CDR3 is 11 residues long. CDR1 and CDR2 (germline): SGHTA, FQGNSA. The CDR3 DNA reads TGTGCCAGCAGCTTAGCAGAGACCCAGTACTTC. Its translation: CASSLAETQYF.

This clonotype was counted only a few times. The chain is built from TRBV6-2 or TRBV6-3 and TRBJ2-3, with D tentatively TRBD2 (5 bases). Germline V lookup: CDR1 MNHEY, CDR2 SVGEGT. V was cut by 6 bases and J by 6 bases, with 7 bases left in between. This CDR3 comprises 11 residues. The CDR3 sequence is CASSPGDTQYF. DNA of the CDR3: TGTGCCAGCAGCCCGGGGGATACGCAGTATTTT.

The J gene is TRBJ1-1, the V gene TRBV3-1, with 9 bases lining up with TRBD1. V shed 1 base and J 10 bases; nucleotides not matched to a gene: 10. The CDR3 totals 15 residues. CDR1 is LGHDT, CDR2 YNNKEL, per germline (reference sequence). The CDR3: CASSQAPRDREAAFF. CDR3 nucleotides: TGTGCCAGCAGCCAAGCGCCCCGGGACAGGGAGGCAGCTTTCTTT.

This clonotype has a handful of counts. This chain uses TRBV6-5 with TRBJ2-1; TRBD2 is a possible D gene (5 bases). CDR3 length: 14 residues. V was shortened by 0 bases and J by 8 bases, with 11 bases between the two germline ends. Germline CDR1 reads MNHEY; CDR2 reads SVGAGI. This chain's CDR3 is CASSYSNVRDEQFF. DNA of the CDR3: TGTGCCAGCAGTTACTCGAACGTGAGGGATGAGCAGTTCTTC.

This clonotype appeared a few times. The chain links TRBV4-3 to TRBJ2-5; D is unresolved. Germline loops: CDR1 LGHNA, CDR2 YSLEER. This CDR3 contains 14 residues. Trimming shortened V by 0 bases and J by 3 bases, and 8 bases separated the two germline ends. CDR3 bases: TGCGCCAGCAGCCAAGATAGGACGGAAGAGACCCAGTACTTC. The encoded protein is CASSQDRTEETQYF.

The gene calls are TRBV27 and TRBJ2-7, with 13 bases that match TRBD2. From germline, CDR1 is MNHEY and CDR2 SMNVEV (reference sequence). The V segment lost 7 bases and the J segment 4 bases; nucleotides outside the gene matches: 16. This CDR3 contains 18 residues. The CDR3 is CASKVGHRGLAGAYEQYF. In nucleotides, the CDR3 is TGTGCCAGCAAGGTTGGACACCGAGGACTAGCGGGAGCTTACGAGCAGTACTTC.

This CDR3 is CASSEAANSPLHF. Here the CDR3 DNA reads TGTGCCAGCAGTGAGGCAGCCAATTCACCCCTCCACTTT. The rearrangement links TRBV25-1 to TRBJ1-6; D is undetermined. The CDR3 runs to 13 residues. Germline assignment: CDR1 MGHDK and CDR2 SYGVNS. V was cut by 3 bases and J by 7 bases, with 7 bases left in between.

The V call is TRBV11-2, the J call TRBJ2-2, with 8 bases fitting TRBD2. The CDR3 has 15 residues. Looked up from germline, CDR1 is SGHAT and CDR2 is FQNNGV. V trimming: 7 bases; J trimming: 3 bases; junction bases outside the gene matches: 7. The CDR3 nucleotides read TGTGCCAGCACCACCGGGGGGGCTTACACCGGGGAGCTGTTTTTT. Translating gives CASTTGGAYTGELFF.

The DNA for the CDR3 is TGTGCCAGCAGCCGGGGACTCGACTCCTACGAGCAGTACTTC. The encoded protein is CASSRGLDSYEQYF. The chain carries TRBV6-5 and TRBJ2-7; a weak D match, TRBD2 (6 bases). The CDR3 loop spans 14 amino acids. Per germline, CDR1 MNHEY and CDR2 SVGAGI. Between the trimmed V and J ends, which lost 6 bases and 0 bases, there was a span of 12 bases.

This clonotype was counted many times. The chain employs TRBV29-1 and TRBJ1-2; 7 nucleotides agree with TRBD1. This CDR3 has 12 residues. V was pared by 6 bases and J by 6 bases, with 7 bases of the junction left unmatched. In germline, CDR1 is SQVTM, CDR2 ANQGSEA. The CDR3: CSVETGMDGYTF. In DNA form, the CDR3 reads TGCAGCGTAGAGACAGGGATGGATGGCTACACCTTC.

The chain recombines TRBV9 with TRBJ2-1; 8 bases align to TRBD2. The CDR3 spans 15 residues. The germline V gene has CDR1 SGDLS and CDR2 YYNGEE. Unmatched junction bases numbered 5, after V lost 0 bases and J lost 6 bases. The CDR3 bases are TGTGCCAGCAGCGTAGGTAGCGGGATTGCCAATGAGCAGTTCTTC. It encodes CASSVGSGIANEQFF. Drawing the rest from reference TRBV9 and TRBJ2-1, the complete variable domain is DSGVTQTPKHLITATGQRVTLRCSPRSGDLSVYWYQQSLDQGLQFLIQYYNGEERAKGNILERFSAQQFPDLHSELNLSSLELGDSALYFCASSVGSGIANEQFFGPGTRLTVL.

In DNA, the CDR3 is TGCAGCGCCGCCAGGGACAGCTCTGGAAACACCATATATTTT. This codes for CSAARDSSGNTIYF. This chain joins TRBV29-1 and TRBJ1-3; TRBD1 matches 7 bases. The CDR3 is 14 residues long. Germline V gives CDR1 SQVTM, CDR2 ANQGSEA. With 7 bases clipped from V and 0 bases from J, the junction kept 6 bases outside the gene matches.

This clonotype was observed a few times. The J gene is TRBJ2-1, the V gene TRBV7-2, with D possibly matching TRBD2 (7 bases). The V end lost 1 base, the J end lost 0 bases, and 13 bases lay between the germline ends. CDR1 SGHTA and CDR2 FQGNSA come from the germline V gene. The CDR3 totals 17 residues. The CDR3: CASSLVGGRLSYNEQFF. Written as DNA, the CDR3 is TGTGCCAGCAGCTTAGTGGGGGGGCGCCTCTCCTACAATGAGCAGTTCTTC. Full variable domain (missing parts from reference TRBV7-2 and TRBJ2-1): GAGVSQSPSNKVTEKGKDVELRCDPISGHTALYWYRQSLGQGLEFLIYFQGNSAPDKSGLPSDRFSAERTGGSVSTLTIQRTQQEDSAVYLCASSLVGGRLSYNEQFFGPGTRLTVL.

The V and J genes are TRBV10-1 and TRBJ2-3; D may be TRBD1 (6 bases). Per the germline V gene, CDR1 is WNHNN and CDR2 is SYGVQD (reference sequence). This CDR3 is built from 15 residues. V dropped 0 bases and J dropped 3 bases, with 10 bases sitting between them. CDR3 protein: CASSESKGVTDTQYF. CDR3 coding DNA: TGCGCCAGCAGTGAGTCAAAGGGGGTAACAGATACGCAGTATTTT.

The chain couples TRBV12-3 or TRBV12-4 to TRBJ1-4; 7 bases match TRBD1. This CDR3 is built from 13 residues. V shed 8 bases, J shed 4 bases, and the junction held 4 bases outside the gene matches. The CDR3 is CASRGQRNEKLFF. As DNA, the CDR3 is TGTGCCAGCCGGGGACAGCGTAATGAAAAACTGTTTTTT.

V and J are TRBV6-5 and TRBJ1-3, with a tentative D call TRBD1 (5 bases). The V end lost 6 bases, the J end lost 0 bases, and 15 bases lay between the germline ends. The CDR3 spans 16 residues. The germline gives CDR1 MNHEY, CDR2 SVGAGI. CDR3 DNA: TGTGCCAGCAGCGCTGGGCGGGGCCGCTCTGGAAACACCATATATTTT. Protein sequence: CASSAGRGRSGNTIYF.

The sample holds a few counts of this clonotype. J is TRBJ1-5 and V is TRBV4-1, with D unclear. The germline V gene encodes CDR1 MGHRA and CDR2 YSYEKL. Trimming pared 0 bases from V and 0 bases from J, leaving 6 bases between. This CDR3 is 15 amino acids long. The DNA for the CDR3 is TGCGCCAGCAGCCAAGATCCGTATAGCAATCAGCCCCAGCATTTT. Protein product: CASSQDPYSNQPQHF.

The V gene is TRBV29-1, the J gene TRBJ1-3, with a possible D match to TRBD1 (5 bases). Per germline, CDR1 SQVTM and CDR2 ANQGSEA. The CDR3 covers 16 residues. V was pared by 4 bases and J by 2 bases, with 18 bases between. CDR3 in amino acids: CSVAGGSDRAGNTIYF. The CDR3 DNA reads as TGCAGCGTTGCTGGGGGTAGCGACAGAGCTGGAAACACCATATATTTT.

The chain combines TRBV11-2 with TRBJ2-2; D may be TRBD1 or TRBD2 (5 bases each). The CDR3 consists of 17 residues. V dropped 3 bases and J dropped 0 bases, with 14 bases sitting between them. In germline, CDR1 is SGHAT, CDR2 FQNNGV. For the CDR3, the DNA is TGTGCCAGCAGCTTGCCCCGGGGCATGCCGAACACCGGGGAGCTGTTTTTT. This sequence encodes CASSLPRGMPNTGELFF.

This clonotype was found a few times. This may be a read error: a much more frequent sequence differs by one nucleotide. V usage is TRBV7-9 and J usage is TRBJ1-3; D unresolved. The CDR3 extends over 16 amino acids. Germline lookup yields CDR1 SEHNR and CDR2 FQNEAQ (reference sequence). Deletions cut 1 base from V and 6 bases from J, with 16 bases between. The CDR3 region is CASSLVQLVGENTIYF. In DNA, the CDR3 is TGTGCCAGCAGCTTAGTCCAATTGGTTGGAGAAAACACCATATATTTT.